Sequencing of this TCR beta chain was carried out in a study of cytomegalovirus exposure and HLA in healthy donors. Study as a whole: It was reported in a later analysis that the 120 or so validation repertoires used the same platform as the approximately 620 first-cohort repertoires.

Study conclusions and caveats: Most TCR sequences proved rare, with some public TCRs found in many donors. Reports credit the classifier with highly specific, highly sensitive diagnosis of cytomegalovirus status.

Clones were read by immunoSEQ multiplex PCR, and TCRdb kept only the in-frame ones, dropping some. The sample lists about 95,000 clones; about 85% were seen once. On this clone: Its antigen is unidentified.

Material: PBMCs. This TCR was sampled from a young man in good health and CMV-seropositive.

The CDR3 DNA reads TGTGCCAGCAGTTTCCCAAGCCAGGGCGTGGGGTTCGATCAGCCCCAGCATTTT. Translated: CASSFPSQGVGFDQPQHF. The V call is TRBV28, the J call TRBJ1-5, with TRBD1 as a possible D gene (5 bases). Germline V gives CDR1 MDHEN, CDR2 SYDVKM. This CDR3 has 18 residues. The V gene lost 3 bases and the J gene lost 5 bases, with 23 bases spanning the gap. Using reference TRBV28 and TRBJ1-5 for the parts outside the CDR3, the full variable domain is DVKVTQSSRYLVKRTGEKVFLECVQDMDHENMFWYRQDPGLGLRLIYFSYDVKMKEKGDIPEGYSVSREKKERFSLILESASTNQTSMYLCASSFPSQGVGFDQPQHFGDGTRLSIL.